This T cell receptor beta chain was captured in a study of cytomegalovirus exposure and HLA in healthy donors. Overall study results and limits: Rarity held for most TCR sequences, but there were some public TCRs that occurred in many donors.

CDR1 MGHDK and CDR2 SYGVNS come from the germline V gene. The CDR3 spans 13 residues. V lost 3 bases and J lost 4, with 9 bases in between. A remark on this clone: What it recognizes is unknown.

The assay was immunoSEQ multiplex PCR, and TCRdb's table has in-frame clones only and misses some. The data show tens of thousands of clones, 90% to 95% seen once. Sequencing input: PBMCs. The clonotype was recovered from a man aged 18 to 35 in good health and CMV-seronegative. J is TRBJ2-5 and V is TRBV25-1; a possible D gene is TRBD2 (5 bases). CDR3 in amino acids: CASSDGVRETQYF. For the CDR3, the DNA is TGTGCCAGCAGTGACGGGGTACGAGAGACCCAGTACTTC. The complete variable domain, with remaining parts taken from reference TRBV25-1 and TRBJ2-5, reads EADIYQTPRYLVIGTGKKITLECSQTMGHDKMYWYQQDPGMELHLIHYSYGVNSTEKGDLSSESTVSRIRTEHFPLTLESARPSHTSQYLCASSDGVRETQYFGPGTRLLVL.